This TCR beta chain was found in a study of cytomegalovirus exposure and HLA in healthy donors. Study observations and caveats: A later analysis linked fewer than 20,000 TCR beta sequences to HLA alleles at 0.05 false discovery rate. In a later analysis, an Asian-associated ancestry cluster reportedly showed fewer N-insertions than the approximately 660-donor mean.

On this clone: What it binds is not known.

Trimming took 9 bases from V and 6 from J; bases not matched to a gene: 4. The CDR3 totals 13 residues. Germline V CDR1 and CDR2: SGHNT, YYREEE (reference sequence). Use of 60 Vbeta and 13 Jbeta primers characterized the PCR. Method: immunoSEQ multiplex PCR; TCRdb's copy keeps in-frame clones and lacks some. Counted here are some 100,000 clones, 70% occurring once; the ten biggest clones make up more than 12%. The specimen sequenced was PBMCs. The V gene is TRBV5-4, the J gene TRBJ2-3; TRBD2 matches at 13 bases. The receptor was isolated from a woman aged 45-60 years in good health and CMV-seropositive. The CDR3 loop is CAIGLAGEDTQYF. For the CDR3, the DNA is TGTGCCATTGGACTAGCGGGAGAGGATACGCAGTATTTT.